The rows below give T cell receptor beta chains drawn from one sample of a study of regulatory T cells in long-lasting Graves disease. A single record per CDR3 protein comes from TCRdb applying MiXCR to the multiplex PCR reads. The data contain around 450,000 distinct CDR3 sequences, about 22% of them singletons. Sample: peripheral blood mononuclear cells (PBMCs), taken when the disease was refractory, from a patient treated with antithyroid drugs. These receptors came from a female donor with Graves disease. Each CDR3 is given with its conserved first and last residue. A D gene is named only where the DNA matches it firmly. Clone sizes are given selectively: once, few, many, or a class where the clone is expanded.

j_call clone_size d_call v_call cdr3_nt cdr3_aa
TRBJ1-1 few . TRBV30 TGTGGATATGACCGGGGGCTGAACACTGAAGCTTTCTTT CGYDRGLNTEAFF
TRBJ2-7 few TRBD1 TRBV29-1 TGCAGCGTTGAAGAACGGGACAGGGGAACCTACGAGCAGTACTTC CSVEERDRGTYEQYF
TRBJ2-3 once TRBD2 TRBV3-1 TGTGCCAGCAGCCATGACCGGGACTACCCCACAGATACGCAGTATTTT CASSHDRDYPTDTQYF
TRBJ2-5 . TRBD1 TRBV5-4 TGTGCCAGCAGCACTCCCTCGGGGACAGAGATAAACCAAGAGACCCAGTACTTC CASSTPSGTEINQETQYF
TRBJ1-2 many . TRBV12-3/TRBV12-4 TGTGCCAGCAGTTATCGAACCGGGACCGGCAACTTC CASSYRTGTGNF
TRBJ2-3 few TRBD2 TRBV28 TGTGCCAGCAGTCCCCTAGCGGAACCTAGCACAGATACGCAGTATTTT CASSPLAEPSTDTQYF
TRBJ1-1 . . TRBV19 TGTGCCAGTAACTTAGGGCGGGGCACTGAAGCTTTCTTT CASNLGRGTEAFF
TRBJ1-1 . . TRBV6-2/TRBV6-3 TGTGCCAGCAGCCTCCTACCAGTAGGGAACACTGAAGCTTTCTTT CASSLLPVGNTEAFF
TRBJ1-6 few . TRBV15 TGTGCCACCAGCAGACAGGGTCTATCGGCACCCCTCCACTTT CATSRQGLSAPLHF
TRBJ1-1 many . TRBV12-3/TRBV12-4 TGTGCCAGCAGTTTACATTGGGGCACTGAAGCTTTCTTT CASSLHWGTEAFF
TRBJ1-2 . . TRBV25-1 TGTGCCAGCAGTGTCCTCCAGTTCTATGGCTACACCTTC CASSVLQFYGYTF
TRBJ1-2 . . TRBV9 TGTGCCAGCAGTGACGGGGGCAAGGGTGGCTACACCTTC CASSDGGKGGYTF
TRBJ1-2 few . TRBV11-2 TGTGCCAGCAGCTTAAATAGGGGAAGGGGACGCTATGGCTACACCTTC CASSLNRGRGRYGYTF
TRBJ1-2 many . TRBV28 TGTGCCAGCAGTTTAAAGGCAAGCTCTAACTATGGCTACACCTTC CASSLKASSNYGYTF
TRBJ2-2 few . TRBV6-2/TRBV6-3 TGTGCCAGCAGTTACTCGTACAGGATTAGCACCGGGGAGCTGTTTTTT CASSYSYRISTGELFF
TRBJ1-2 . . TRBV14 TGTGCCAGCAGCCTACAACGAGGGGGGGACTATGGCTACACCTTC CASSLQRGGDYGYTF
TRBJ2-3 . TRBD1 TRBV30 TGTGCCTGGGATGACAGGGGATACACAGATACGCAGTATTTT CAWDDRGYTDTQYF
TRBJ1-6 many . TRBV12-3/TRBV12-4 TGTGCCAGCAGTTCACAGGGTTCTTCACCCCTCCACTTT CASSSQGSSPLHF
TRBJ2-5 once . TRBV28 TGTGCCAGCAGTTTGCAGGGATCGCAGGAGACCCAGTACTTC CASSLQGSQETQYF
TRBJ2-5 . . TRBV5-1 TGCGCCAGCAGCTTGGGGTTAACTAGTACCGCAGAGACCCAGTACTTC CASSLGLTSTAETQYF
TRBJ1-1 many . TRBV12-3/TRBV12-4 TGTGCCAGCAGTTTAGTTTACAGCACTGAAGCTTTCTTT CASSLVYSTEAFF
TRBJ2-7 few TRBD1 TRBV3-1 TGTGCCACCTCTTTGGGACAGGGGGTCTACGAGCAGTACTTC CATSLGQGVYEQYF
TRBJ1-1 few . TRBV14 TGTGCCAGCAGCCAAGAATCCCTTCCCGATACTGAAGCTTTCTTT CASSQESLPDTEAFF
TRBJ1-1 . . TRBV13 TGTGCCAGCAGCTTACGACAGTTTAACACTGAAGCTTTCTTT CASSLRQFNTEAFF
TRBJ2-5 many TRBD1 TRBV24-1 TGTGCCACCAGGGACAGGGTGGGAGTGGAGACCCAGTACTTC CATRDRVGVETQYF
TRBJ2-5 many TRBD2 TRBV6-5 TGTGCCAGCAGTTTAAGACTAGCGGGGGACAAAGAGACCCAGTACTTC CASSLRLAGDKETQYF
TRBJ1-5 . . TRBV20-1 TGCAGTGCTAGAGATTACCGGGGCAGCAATCAGCCCCAGCATTTT CSARDYRGSNQPQHF